The present entry profiles one TCR beta chain with its context. It lacks a known antigen. Within one base of it there is no much larger clone, and no base qualities were kept. This sample is part of a study of shared clonotypes between healthy human individuals (dated by TCRdb to about 2020). Turning to the overall study: A couple of women and a few men aged 18 to 49 years were included in the cohort. For each donor, CD4 naive and CD4 memory were each given three plates, CD8 naive was given two plates, and CD8 memory was given one plate. Leukapheresis yielded between about 0.9 and 10 billion PBMCs per donor. Different laboratories and diverse techniques were used to prepare libraries and sequence TCR repertoires, to increase sequencing depth and limit assay-specific biases. The study deeply sequenced blood TCR repertoires of about five healthy adults to estimate repertoire size and the extent of clonotype sharing between individuals. Broader findings and caveats from the paper: Sharing across a handful of donors was observed for roughly 5.4% of naive CD4, 3.5% of naive CD8, 2% to 2.5% of memory CD4, and roughly 0.4% of memory CD8 clonotypes. Naive subsets generally had larger estimated clonotype richness than memory subsets. Sampling was limited to blood, and TCR repertoires in tissue likely differ from TCR repertoires in blood. Based on pairwise subsampling, the degree of clonotype sharing among donors was expected to be affected by sequencing depth. Rarefaction of sorted-subset datasets indicated incomplete sequencing despite the large sequencing depth. Because the study included a small number of donors, the genetic and exposure-history diversity represented was limited. Compared with non-shared clonotypes, clonotypes shared by all four sorted-subset donors had higher generation probabilities.

Using the deep immunoSEQ assay, TCR CDR3 regions were amplified from genomic DNA by multiplex PCR. Extracted genomic DNA from each cell subset was spread evenly across all wells of several immunoSEQ 96-well plates, with each plate serving as a replicate. For sorted subsets, roughly 0.2 ug genomic DNA, equal to 25,000 to 35,000 T cell genomes, was loaded into each replicate PCR. The purified libraries were quantified using a Qubit 3.0 fluorometer, sized with a Bioanalyzer 2100, and then quantified again using the KAPA Library Quantification kit. Every immunoSEQ 96-well plate was sequenced on a dedicated single-read 150-cycle Illumina NextSeq 550 flow cell. For the original study's pipeline: Because only junctional sequences without quality scores were contained in the immunoSEQ output, filtering matching that applied to full-length reads could not be performed. Sequences were annotated with PyIR, a Python wrapper for IgBLAST v1.9, and V/J genes and CDR3 were assigned using IMGT germline references. Reads with weak V/J assignments (E-value above 1e-6), missing CDR3, stop codons, out-of-frame junctions, or ambiguous translated residues were removed. A V3J clonotype was defined by an identical inferred V gene, J gene, and CDR3 amino acid sequence. The percentage overlap between two repertoires was calculated by dividing the number of shared unique clonotypes by the size of the smaller repertoire. RTK rarefaction, the Chao1 estimator, and Recon v2.1 estimates of unobserved clonotypes were used to assess repertoire richness. Generation probabilities for all TCRbeta clonotypes obtained by the gDNA method from several donors were computed using OLGA. TCRdb retrieved this table from immuneACCESS and kept in-frame rearrangements only. Not all clones are present; in checked studies, unresolved V genes account for under half, and no reason is known for the remainder. The DNA gave D and trimming, while V, J and clone size come from that table. The sample profile shows roughly 2 million clones; less than 95% of them were found once. Jointly, the top ten make up 0.9% to 1.3% of the sample.

CD8 naive samples were CD45RO-negative cells positively selected for CCR7, giving a CD45RA+CCR7+ population that excluded TemRA cells. The donors were healthy, HIV-negative adults who had no recently reported acute infections or vaccinations. Only Caucasian adults living in Nashville, Tennessee, USA were represented among the donors. After blood collection by leukapheresis, PBMCs were isolated using Ficoll-Histopaque density gradient centrifugation and then cryopreserved in the vapor phase of liquid nitrogen. Purity and quantity of every magnetically sorted T cell population were checked by analytical flow cytometry. From each sorted fraction, genomic DNA was isolated and quantified by UV absorbance on a Nanodrop 2000c. Sequenced input: naive CD8+ T cells sorted from blood. The sample's cell subset or site, from its label and the paper: CD45RA+CCR7+. This TCR was sampled from a man aged 18 to 35 in good health.

For the CDR3, the sequence is CASSPTFGGGDEQFF. The sequenced DNA: TGTGCCAGCAGTCCTACGTTCGGGGGAGGGGATGAGCAGTTCTTC. In this chain, TRBV28 is recombined with TRBJ2-1, with TRBD2 identical over 7 junction bases. Looking up the germline V gene yields CDR1 MDHEN and CDR2 SYDVKM. The CDR3 runs 15 residues from the cysteine to the phenylalanine. The CDR3 DNA has 45 bases and is translated from base 1. V loses 5 bases at its end and J loses 8 bases; junction bases beyond the gene matches: 12.